This T cell receptor (beta chain) was obtained from a study of blood T cell repertoires in COVID-19. Study in general: The United States, Italy and Spain were the sources of the acute and convalescent COVID-19 samples. PBMCs, B-cell-depleted T cells, or T cells were the source of the cDNA or gDNA that made up the material.

This CDR3 is 15 amino acids long. Germline V CDR1 and CDR2: MNHEY, SMNVEV (reference sequence). Trimming took 2 bases from V and 4 from J, leaving 12 bases between them. This clone was observed many times. Original data processing: Cell counts per sample came from amplifying reference gene primers. Here immunoSEQ multiplex PCR was the method, and the copy in TCRdb shows in-frame clones only, minus some. V, J and clone size are those of that table, while D and trimming were read from the DNA. The sample shows fewer than 55,000 clones, around 68% of them seen only once. The TCR comes from a woman in her 70s with acute or convalescent COVID-19. The sequencing input was peripheral blood. The J gene is TRBJ1-3, the V gene TRBV27; D gene ambiguous. CDR3 sequence (DNA): TGTGCCAGCAGTTTAAAAGCGGGAGTGGGAAACACCATATATTTT. This codes for CASSLKAGVGNTIYF.